Below are 31 T cell receptor beta chains sequenced from a single sample in a study of blood T cell repertoires in COVID-19. Generated by immunoSEQ multiplex PCR, the TCRdb table keeps only in-frame clones and is missing some. The sample shows 100,000 to 150,000 clones, 80% of them seen only once. The sample taken for sequencing was peripheral blood. These receptors were obtained from a human donor in a cohort sampled during active COVID-19.

The chain has TRBV13 and TRBJ1-4; 10 nucleotides agree with TRBD1. The CDR3 covers 18 residues. V was clipped by 2 bases and J by 5 bases; unmatched bases: 11. CDR1 and CDR2 from the germline V gene are PRHDT and FYEKMQ (reference sequence). The CDR3 region has the DNA TGTGCCAGCAGCTTAAGGCGCTATCGGGACAGGGGAAATGAAAAACTGTTTTTT. Its protein product is CASSLRRYRDRGNEKLFF.

CDR3 sequence (DNA): TGCAGCGCAAGCCTTCAGGGGAACACTGAAGCTTTCTTT. It yields the protein CSASLQGNTEAFF. The chain links TRBV29-1 to TRBJ1-1; a possible D gene is TRBD1 (5 bases). V lost 7 bases and J lost 1, with 13 bases in between. Germline loops: CDR1 SQVTM, CDR2 ANQGSEA. The CDR3 runs to 13 residues. Combining the CDR3 with reference TRBV29-1 and TRBJ1-1 gives the whole variable domain SAVISQKPSRDICQRGTSLTIQCQVDSQVTMMFWYRQQPGQSLTLIATANQGSEATYESGFVIDKFPISRPNLTFSTLTVSNMSPEDSSIYLCSASLQGNTEAFFGQGTRLTVV.

The gene calls are TRBV19 and TRBJ1-1; maybe TRBD1 (5 bases). Per germline, CDR1 LNHDA and CDR2 SQIVND (reference sequence). This CDR3 is 19 amino acids long. The V end was cut by 6 bases, the J end by 6 bases, with 32 bases between. CDR3 residues: CASRKRPGQGAASTAEAFF. CDR3 DNA: TGTGCCAGTAGGAAACGCCCCGGGCAGGGTGCTGCCTCAACCGCTGAAGCTTTCTTT.

This chain links TRBV5-1 with TRBJ2-7, with D perhaps matching TRBD1 (6 bases). The length of the CDR3 is 15 residues. CDR1 and CDR2 from the germline V gene are SGHRS and YFSETQ. The ends were cut back, 4 bases at V and 3 bases at J, with 17 bases in the middle. The DNA of the CDR3 is TGCGCCAGCAGCCTACAGGGTGGGGGCCACTACGAGCAGTACTTC. Translating gives CASSLQGGGHYEQYF.

This clone has just one count. V is TRBV28 and J is TRBJ1-2; D is uncertain. This CDR3 is 16 amino acids long. In germline, CDR1 is MDHEN, CDR2 SYDVKM. Trimming removed 5 bases from V and 1 base from J, with 17 bases in between. CDR3 DNA: TGTGCCAGCAGTCCCCGCGGACTACGCTTTAACTATGGCTACACCTTC. This encodes CASSPRGLRFNYGYTF.

The chain links TRBV9 to TRBJ2-2; TRBD2 agrees at 12 bases. The J segment lost 3 bases and the V segment lost 3 bases, leaving 3 bases of the junction unmatched. CDR1 and CDR2 from the germline V gene are SGDLS and YYNGEE. The CDR3 loop spans 16 amino acids. CDR3 sequence: CASSGGLAGYTGELFF. The CDR3 DNA reads as TGTGCCAGCAGCGGTGGACTAGCGGGATACACCGGGGAGCTGTTTTTT.

V is TRBV9 and J is TRBJ2-1; 10 bases are shared with TRBD1. The CDR3 spans 15 residues. The trim removed 5 bases at V and 9 bases at J, leaving 11 bases unmatched. Germline lookup yields CDR1 SGDLS and CDR2 YYNGEE. The CDR3 spells CASRKAGTGASEQFF. The CDR3 nucleotides read TGTGCCAGCAGGAAAGCCGGGACAGGGGCCAGTGAGCAGTTCTTC. Filled out from reference TRBV9 and TRBJ2-1, the complete variable domain reads DSGVTQTPKHLITATGQRVTLRCSPRSGDLSVYWYQQSLDQGLQFLIQYYNGEERAKGNILERFSAQQFPDLHSELNLSSLELGDSALYFCASRKAGTGASEQFFGPGTRLTVL.

This clone came up once. The chain couples TRBV3-1 (or the pseudogene TRBV3-2) to TRBJ2-7, with 13 positions matching TRBD2. Trimming cost V 0 bases and J 8 bases; bases outside gene matches: 10. The CDR3 is 17 amino acids. CDR1 is LGHDT, CDR2 YNNKEL, per germline (reference sequence). CDR3 region: CASSQDLGLAGTAKQYF. As DNA, the CDR3 is TGTGCCAGCAGCCAAGATCTGGGACTAGCGGGGACAGCCAAGCAGTACTTC.

This chain links TRBV18 with TRBJ2-1; D is possibly TRBD1 (6 bases). The V end was cut by 3 bases, the J end by 8 bases, with 11 bases between. The CDR3 is made up of 13 amino acids. Germline V gene data show CDR1 as KGHSH and CDR2 as LQKENI. This CDR3 is CASSPTHRDEQFF. In DNA form, the CDR3 reads TGTGCCAGCTCACCGACCCACAGGGATGAGCAGTTCTTC.

V usage is TRBV15 and J usage is TRBJ1-2, with 7 nucleotides matching TRBD1. Per germline, CDR1 LNHNV and CDR2 YYDKDF (reference sequence). Unmatched junction bases numbered 10, after V lost 5 bases and J lost 4 bases. The CDR3 has 15 residues. The CDR3 loop reads CATSGIRDSAYGYTF. In nucleotides, the CDR3 is TGTGCCACCAGCGGGATCCGGGACAGTGCCTATGGCTACACCTTC.

The chain employs TRBV5-1 and TRBJ2-2; unclear D gene. The V and J ends lost 7 bases and 4 bases respectively, with 17 bases between them. The germline gives CDR1 SGHRS, CDR2 YFSETQ. The length of the CDR3 is 15 residues. CDR3 DNA sequence: TGCGCCAGCTCCCGTGAGGAGATTGGCACCGGGGAGCTGTTTTTT. Protein: CASSREEIGTGELFF.

This rearrangement joins TRBV6-1 to TRBJ2-1; D might be TRBD2 (7 bases). From germline, CDR1 is MNHNS and CDR2 SASEGT. This CDR3 region has 16 residues. The V and J ends lost 4 bases and 9 bases respectively, with 22 bases between them. As DNA, the CDR3 is TGTGCCAGCAGTGGTTCCGACGGGGGGCGGTTTAGTGAGCAGTTCTTC. It specifies CASSGSDGGRFSEQFF.

V usage is TRBV7-2 and J usage is TRBJ2-4; TRBD2 agrees at 12 bases. V was clipped by 1 base and J by 2 bases; unmatched bases: 9. Germline V lookup: CDR1 SGHTA, CDR2 FQGNSA. The CDR3 spans 19 residues. CDR3 DNA sequence: TGTGCCAGCAGCTTAGATTCCCCACTAGCGGGGGGTTCCAAAAACATTCAGTACTTC. The encoded protein is CASSLDSPLAGGSKNIQYF.

V gene TRBV7-9 combines with J gene TRBJ2-6; 7 positions match TRBD2. The J segment lost 3 bases and the V segment lost 1 base, leaving 6 bases of the junction unmatched. The germline gives CDR1 SEHNR, CDR2 FQNEAQ (reference sequence). The CDR3 sequence is 17 residues long. The DNA for the CDR3 is TGTGCCAGCAGCTTAGTGAGGATAGCGGGTGGGGCCAACGTCCTGACTTTC. Translation gives CASSLVRIAGGANVLTF.

The rearrangement uses TRBV6-5 and TRBJ1-4; 8 bases are shared with TRBD1. The CDR3 runs to 15 residues. Germline CDR1 reads MNHEY; CDR2 reads SVGAGI. J gave up 8 bases and V 7 bases, and 12 bases lay outside the gene matches. This chain's CDR3 is CASKIDRGIGEKLFF. The CDR3 DNA sequence: TGTGCCAGCAAAATAGACAGGGGAATTGGGGAAAAACTGTTTTTT.

V usage is TRBV28 and J usage is TRBJ1-4, with 7 nucleotides matching TRBD1. V lost 6 bases to trimming and J lost 8 bases; unmatched junction nucleotides: 6. CDR3 length: 13 residues. Germline V gives CDR1 MDHEN, CDR2 SYDVKM. The CDR3 nucleotides are TGTGCCAGCAGGAGGGGGCAGAAGGAAAAACTGTTTTTT. Its translation: CASRRGQKEKLFF.

V is TRBV7-2 and J is TRBJ2-7; 10 bases align to TRBD1. This CDR3 region has 15 residues. V dropped 5 bases and J dropped 5; count of bases not matched to a gene: 9. Germline CDR1 and CDR2: SGHTA and FQGNSA. The CDR3 spells CASSMGTGEINEQYF. CDR3 coding DNA: TGTGCCAGCAGCATGGGGACAGGGGAAATCAACGAGCAGTACTTC.

The chain carries TRBV19 and TRBJ1-3, with D tentatively TRBD1 (6 bases). V was clipped by 7 bases and J by 0 bases, with 10 bases between them. The CDR3 covers 14 residues. The germline CDR1 and CDR2 sequences are LNHDA and SQIVND (reference sequence). In nucleotides, the CDR3 is TGTGCCAGTAAACGGGACAACTCTGGAAACACCATATATTTT. It is translated as CASKRDNSGNTIYF.

The V gene is TRBV7-8, the J gene TRBJ2-1; TRBD2 matches 8 bases. Germline loops: CDR1 SGHVS, CDR2 FQNEAQ. V lost 8 bases and J lost 4; bases outside the gene matches: 7. The CDR3 totals 14 residues. The CDR3 DNA reads TGTGCCAGCGGGTACACTAGCGGATACAATGAGCAGTTCTTC. Its translation is CASGYTSGYNEQFF.

A remark on this clone: At the DNA level, this CDR3 is encoded by other sequences in the same sample as well. DNA of the CDR3: TGCGCCAGCAGCCCCCCCGGGACTAGCGGCACAGATACGCAGTATTTT. The encoded protein is CASSPPGTSGTDTQYF. The chain joins TRBV5-1 to TRBJ2-3, with 10 bases identical to TRBD2. J lost 1 base, V lost 4 bases, and 6 bases had no gene match. Looked up from germline, CDR1 is SGHRS and CDR2 is YFSETQ. This CDR3 has 16 amino acids.

V is TRBV28 and J is TRBJ1-2, with 9 positions matching TRBD1. The length of the CDR3 is 15 residues. J gave up 8 bases and V 5 bases, and 12 bases lay outside the gene matches. The germline CDR1 and CDR2 sequences are MDHEN and SYDVKM. This chain's CDR3 is CASSPRQGVGWGYTF. CDR3 nucleotides: TGTGCCAGCAGTCCCAGACAGGGGGTCGGGTGGGGCTACACCTTC.

The V and J genes are TRBV15 and TRBJ1-2, with 7 bases aligning to TRBD1. J lost 0 bases, V lost 0 bases, and 7 bases had no gene match. There are 17 residues in the CDR3. Germline V gene lookup returns CDR1 LNHNV and CDR2 YYDKDF (reference sequence). CDR3 sequence (DNA): TGTGCCACCAGCAGAGATAGGGGGCGGAATCCTAACTATGGCTACACCTTC. It codes for CATSRDRGRNPNYGYTF.

This clone was recorded once. The rearrangement joins TRBV6-6 to TRBJ2-1; 10 bases are a match to TRBD1. Germline V gene lookup returns CDR1 MNHNY and CDR2 SVGAGI (reference sequence). The V gene end was trimmed by 0 bases and the J gene end by 4 bases; junction bases not matched to a gene: 0. This CDR3 is built from 15 residues. CDR3 sequence reads: CASSYSGQGYNEQFF. The CDR3 DNA follows: TGTGCCAGCAGTTACTCGGGACAGGGGTACAATGAGCAGTTCTTC.

The rearrangement uses TRBV12-3 or TRBV12-4 and TRBJ1-4; tentative D call: TRBD1 (6 bases). The CDR3 is made up of 13 amino acids. The ends were cut back, 6 bases at V and 5 bases at J, with 10 bases in the middle. CDR3 loop: CASRGTGNEKLFF. The CDR3 DNA follows: TGTGCCAGCAGGGGAACAGGGAATGAAAAACTGTTTTTT.

This rearrangement joins TRBV4-1 to TRBJ2-7; 7 bases line up with TRBD2. Germline CDR1 MGHRA, CDR2 YSYEKL. CDR3 length equals 15 residues. Losses at the gene ends were 4 bases for V and 2 bases for J; bases not matched to a gene: 8. CDR3 DNA sequence: TGCGCCAGCAGCCGAGAAGCGGGGCAAGCCTACGAGCAGTACTTC. It yields the protein CASSREAGQAYEQYF.

This rearrangement joins TRBV7-3 to TRBJ1-1; TRBD1 aligns across 8 bases. V lost 4 bases, J lost 5 bases, and 6 bases stayed unmatched. CDR3 size: 14 residues. Per germline, CDR1 SGHTA and CDR2 FQGTGA. The CDR3 DNA is TGTGCCAGCAGCTCGGCAGGGGGCTTTACTGAAGCTTTCTTT. Its translation is CASSSAGGFTEAFF. The full variable domain, with the rest looked up from reference TRBV7-3 and TRBJ1-1, is GAGVSQTPSNKVTEKGKYVELRCDPISGHTALYWYRQSLGQGPEFLIYFQGTGAADDSGLPNDRFFAVRPEGSVSTLKIQRTERGDSAVYLCASSSAGGFTEAFFGQGTRLTVV.

The chain is built from TRBV5-1 and TRBJ1-2; the match to TRBD1 covers 8 bases. V shed 4 bases and J 7 bases; nucleotides not matched to a gene: 9. The CDR3 sequence is 14 residues long. Germline V gives CDR1 SGHRS, CDR2 YFSETQ. The CDR3 bases are TGCGCCAGCAGCCCGACCCAGGGGGCTGGTGGCTACACCTTC. It is translated as CASSPTQGAGGYTF. Together with reference TRBV5-1 and TRBJ1-2, the CDR3 gives the full variable domain: KAGVTQTPRYLIKTRGQQVTLSCSPISGHRSVSWYQQTPGQGLQFLFEYFSETQRNKGNFPGRFSGRQFSNSRSEMNVSTLELGDSALYLCASSPTQGAGGYTFGSGTRLTVV.

In DNA form, the CDR3 reads TGTGCCAGTAGCCCTTCACGTCAGGGTGACGTGGCTTTCTTT. It encodes CASSPSRQGDVAFF. The gene calls are TRBV19 and TRBJ1-1; possible D gene TRBD1, 5 bases. The ends were cut back, 6 bases at V and 11 bases at J, with 22 bases in the middle. This CDR3 contains 14 residues. CDR1 and CDR2 (germline): LNHDA, SQIVND (reference sequence).

The genes are TRBV7-8 and TRBJ1-4, with D unresolved. Germline values: CDR1 SGHVS, CDR2 FQNEAQ. The CDR3 has 16 residues. Between the trimmed V and J ends, which lost 4 bases and 8 bases, there was a span of 20 bases. The CDR3 DNA is TGTGCCAGCAGCTCCAGGAGGCCGGGAGCGAGAGAAAAACTGTTTTTT. Encoded protein: CASSSRRPGAREKLFF.

About this clone: This CDR3 is also generated by other DNA sequences in the sample. The rearrangement uses TRBV5-1 and TRBJ2-2, with 8 bases matching TRBD1. The junction had 7 bases not matched to a gene; V was cut back by 5 bases and J by 4 bases. CDR3 length equals 15 residues. CDR1 and CDR2 (germline): SGHRS, YFSETQ. CDR3 coding DNA: TGCGCCAGCAGTTTAAATACAGGGGGCACCGGGGAGCTGTTTTTT. It codes for CASSLNTGGTGELFF.

This chain joins TRBV19 and TRBJ2-2; 7 bases are shared with TRBD1. Germline-derived CDR1 and CDR2 are LNHDA and SQIVND (reference sequence). V trimming: 5 bases; J trimming: 5 bases; junction bases outside the gene matches: 8. This CDR3 has 15 residues. The DNA of the CDR3 is TGTGCCAGTAGTCTCCGGACAGGAGCGACCGGGGAGCTGTTTTTT. This encodes CASSLRTGATGELFF.